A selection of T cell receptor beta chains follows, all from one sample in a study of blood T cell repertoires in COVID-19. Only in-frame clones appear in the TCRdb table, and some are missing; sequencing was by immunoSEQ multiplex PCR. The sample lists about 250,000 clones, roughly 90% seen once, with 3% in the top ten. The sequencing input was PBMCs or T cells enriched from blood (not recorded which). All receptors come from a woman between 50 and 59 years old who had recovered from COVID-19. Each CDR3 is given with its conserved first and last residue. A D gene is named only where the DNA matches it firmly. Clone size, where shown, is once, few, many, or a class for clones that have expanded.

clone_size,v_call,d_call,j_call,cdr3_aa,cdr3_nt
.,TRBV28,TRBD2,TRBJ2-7,CASRVRPGLAGAYEQYF,TGTGCCAGCAGAGTAAGACCGGGACTAGCGGGAGCTTACGAGCAGTACTTC
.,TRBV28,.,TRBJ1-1,CASSREAEAFF,TGTGCCAGCAGTCGGGAGGCTGAAGCTTTCTTT
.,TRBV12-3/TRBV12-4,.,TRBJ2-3,CASSFSGDTQYF,TGTGCCAGCAGTTTTTCAGGGGATACGCAGTATTTT
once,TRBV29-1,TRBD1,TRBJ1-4,CSVSTQGAHREKLFF,TGCAGCGTTTCGACCCAGGGGGCGCATCGTGAAAAACTGTTTTTT
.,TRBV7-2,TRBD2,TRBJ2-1,CASSSGLVYNEQFF,TGTGCCAGCAGCTCCGGACTAGTTTACAATGAGCAGTTCTTC
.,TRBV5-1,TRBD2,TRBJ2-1,CASSLLGKGLAGLRLNEQFF,TGCGCCAGCAGCTTGTTGGGGAAGGGACTAGCGGGGCTGCGTTTGAATGAGCAGTTCTTC
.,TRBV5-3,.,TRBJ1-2,CARSLSRVGFNYGYTF,TGTGCCAGAAGCTTGTCCAGGGTTGGATTTAACTATGGCTACACCTTC
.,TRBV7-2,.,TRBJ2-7,CASSLDSDEQYF,TGTGCCAGCAGCTTAGACTCTGACGAGCAGTACTTC
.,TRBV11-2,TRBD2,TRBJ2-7,CASRPGLAGHYEQYF,TGTGCCAGCAGACCCGGACTAGCGGGCCACTACGAGCAGTACTTC
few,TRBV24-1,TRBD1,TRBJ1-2,CATSDWTGDYGYTF,TGTGCCACCAGTGATTGGACAGGGGACTATGGCTACACCTTC
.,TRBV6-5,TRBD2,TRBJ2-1,CASTPGTRYNEQFF,TGTGCCAGCACTCCCGGGACTAGGTACAATGAGCAGTTCTTC
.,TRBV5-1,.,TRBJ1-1,CASSLREGANTEAFF,TGCGCCAGCAGCCTAAGAGAAGGGGCGAACACTGAAGCTTTCTTT
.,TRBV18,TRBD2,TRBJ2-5,CASSPPPAGGQETQYF,TGTGCCAGCTCACCACCGCCAGCGGGGGGCCAAGAGACCCAGTACTTC
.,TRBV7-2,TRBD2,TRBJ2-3,CASSLGPSGGGDTQYF,TGTGCCAGCAGCTTAGGCCCTAGCGGGGGGGGAGATACGCAGTATTTT
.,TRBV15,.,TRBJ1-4,CATALWGTSPGGWEKLFF,TGTGCCACCGCCCTTTGGGGGACGTCTCCCGGGGGATGGGAAAAACTGTTTTTT
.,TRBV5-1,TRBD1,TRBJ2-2,CASRDRVNTGELFF,TGCGCCAGCAGGGACAGGGTGAACACCGGGGAGCTGTTTTTT
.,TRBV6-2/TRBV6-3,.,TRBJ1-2,CASSLSGRDNTF,TGTGCCAGCAGTTTGAGCGGACGGGATAACACCTTC
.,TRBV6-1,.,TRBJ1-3,CASTLVGSGNTIYF,TGTGCCAGCACTCTGGTCGGGTCTGGAAACACCATATATTTT
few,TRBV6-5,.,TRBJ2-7,CASSRQIGYEQYF,TGTGCCAGCAGCAGACAGATTGGTTACGAGCAGTACTTC
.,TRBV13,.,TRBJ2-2,CASSRTDTGELFF,TGTGCCAGCAGTCGGACTGACACCGGGGAGCTGTTTTTT
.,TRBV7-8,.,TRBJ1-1,CASSLETGIAEAFF,TGTGCCAGCAGCTTAGAAACAGGGATCGCTGAAGCTTTCTTT
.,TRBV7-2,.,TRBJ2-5,CASSDLEGGWETQYF,TGTGCCAGCAGCGATCTAGAAGGGGGTTGGGAGACCCAGTACTTC
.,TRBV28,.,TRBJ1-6,CASSFGQPYNSPLHF,TGTGCCAGCAGCTTTGGACAGCCCTATAATTCACCCCTCCACTTT
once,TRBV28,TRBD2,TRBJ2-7,CASSTGTSGSYEQYF,TGTGCCAGCAGTACCGGGACTAGCGGCTCCTACGAGCAGTACTTC
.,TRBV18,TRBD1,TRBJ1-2,CASSPTGTAVLTDGYTF,TGTGCCAGCTCCCCGACCGGGACAGCGGTCCTCACAGACGGCTACACCTTC
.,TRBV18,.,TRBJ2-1,CASSARTGTYNEQFF,TGTGCCAGCTCCGCAAGGACCGGGACCTACAATGAGCAGTTCTTC
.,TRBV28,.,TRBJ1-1,CASRRNPGSSTEAFF,TGTGCCAGCAGACGTAACCCGGGATCATCCACTGAAGCTTTCTTT
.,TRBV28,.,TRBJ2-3,CASTPGASSTDTQYF,TGTGCCAGCACCCCCGGTGCGTCTAGCACAGATACGCAGTATTTT
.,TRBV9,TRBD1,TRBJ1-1,CASSVETGINTEAFF,TGTGCCAGCAGCGTAGAGACAGGGATTAACACTGAAGCTTTCTTT
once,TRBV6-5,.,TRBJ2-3,CASSYGGISTDTQYF,TGTGCCAGCAGTTACGGCGGGATAAGCACAGATACGCAGTATTTT
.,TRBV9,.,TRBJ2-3,CASSVVSDTDTQYF,TGTGCCAGCAGCGTAGTTAGCGACACAGATACGCAGTATTTT
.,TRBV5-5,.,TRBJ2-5,CASSLGVGRETQYF,TGTGCCAGCAGCTTGGGTGTAGGGAGGGAGACCCAGTACTTC
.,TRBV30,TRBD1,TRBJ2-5,CAWSFLTGGFGETQYF,TGTGCCTGGAGTTTTCTAACAGGGGGTTTTGGGGAGACCCAGTACTTC